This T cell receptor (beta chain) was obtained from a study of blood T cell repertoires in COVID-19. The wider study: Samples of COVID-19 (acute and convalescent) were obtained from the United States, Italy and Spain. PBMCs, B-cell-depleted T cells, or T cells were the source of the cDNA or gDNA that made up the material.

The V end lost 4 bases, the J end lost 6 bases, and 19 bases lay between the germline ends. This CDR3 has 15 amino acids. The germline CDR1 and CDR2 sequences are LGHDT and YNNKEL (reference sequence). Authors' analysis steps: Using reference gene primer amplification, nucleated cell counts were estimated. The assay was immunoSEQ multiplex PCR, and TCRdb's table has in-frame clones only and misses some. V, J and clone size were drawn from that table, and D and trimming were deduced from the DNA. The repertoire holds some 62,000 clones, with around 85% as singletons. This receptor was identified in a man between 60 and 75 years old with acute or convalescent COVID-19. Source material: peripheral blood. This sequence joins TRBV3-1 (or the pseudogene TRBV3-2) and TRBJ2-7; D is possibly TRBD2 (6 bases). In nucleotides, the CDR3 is TGTGCCAGCAGCCCACTTGTAGCGGCCTTCGCCGAGCAGTACTTC. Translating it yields CASSPLVAAFAEQYF.